The 10 T cell receptor beta chains given below trace back to one sample, sequenced in a study of technical replicates of blood from a few donors. Clones were read by immunoSEQ multiplex PCR, and TCRdb kept only the in-frame ones, dropping some. This sample has 65,000 to 85,000 clones, with about 96% found just once. Sequencing was carried out using T cells isolated from PBMCs. These TCRs come from a human donor in good health.

The V call is TRBV14, the J call TRBJ1-2, with D unresolved. Germline V gene lookup returns CDR1 SGHDN and CDR2 FVKESK. There are 14 residues in the CDR3. Trimming cost V 1 base and J 4 bases, with 10 bases left between them. The CDR3 region has the DNA TGTGCCAGCAGCCAAGGTATGCAGGTCTATGGCTACACCTTC. This sequence encodes CASSQGMQVYGYTF.

The J gene is TRBJ2-1, the V gene TRBV4-1; tentative D call: TRBD1 (5 bases). The CDR3 spans 15 residues. Trimming removed 1 base at V and 8 bases at J, with 15 bases between. CDR1 MGHRA and CDR2 YSYEKL come from the germline V gene. The CDR3 DNA reads as TGCGCCAGCAGCCAAGGGGCAGGGATACAGGATGAGCAGTTCTTC. Encoded protein: CASSQGAGIQDEQFF.

The chain carries TRBV7-8 and TRBJ1-5; 7 bases map to TRBD1. V was clipped by 5 bases and J by 7 bases; unmatched bases: 11. Germline CDR1 is SGHVS and CDR2 is FQNEAQ. CDR3 length: 15 residues. The CDR3: CASSRDRALGQPQHF. CDR3 in DNA: TGTGCCAGCAGCCGCGACAGGGCTCTGGGCCAGCCCCAGCATTTT.

This chain connects TRBV19 to TRBJ1-5, with 9 bases matching TRBD1. The junction had 8 bases not matched to a gene; V was cut back by 3 bases and J by 5 bases. From germline, CDR1 is LNHDA and CDR2 SQIVND (reference sequence). The CDR3 runs 16 residues. The CDR3 DNA follows: TGTGCCAGTAGTATCAGGACAGGGGCGAACCATCAGCCCCAGCATTTT. It encodes CASSIRTGANHQPQHF. Together with reference TRBV19 and TRBJ1-5, the CDR3 gives the full variable domain: DGGITQSPKYLFRKEGQNVTLSCEQNLNHDAMYWYRQDPGQGLRLIYYSQIVNDFQKGDIAEGYSVSREKKESFPLTVTSAQKNPTAFYLCASSIRTGANHQPQHFGDGTRLSIL.

The gene calls are TRBV7-2 and TRBJ2-5; 11 nucleotides align to TRBD2. The trim removed 1 base at V and 4 bases at J, leaving 5 bases unmatched. This CDR3 is built from 16 residues. In germline, CDR1 is SGHTA, CDR2 FQGNSA. CDR3 residues: CASSLVFSGGAETQYF. The CDR3 coding sequence is TGTGCCAGCAGCTTAGTGTTTAGCGGGGGGGCAGAGACCCAGTACTTC.

The rearrangement uses TRBV18 and TRBJ2-3; maybe TRBD2 (5 bases). This CDR3 spans 17 amino acids. The germline V gene has CDR1 KGHSH and CDR2 LQKENI. Trimming took 0 bases from V and 6 from J, leaving 19 bases between them. The CDR3 region is CASSPPGWEEGFDTQYF. In nucleotides, the CDR3 is TGTGCCAGCTCACCACCGGGGTGGGAAGAGGGCTTCGATACGCAGTATTTT. Filled out from reference TRBV18 and TRBJ2-3, the complete variable domain reads NAGVMQNPRHLVRRRGQEARLRCSPMKGHSHVYWYRQLPEEGLKFMVYLQKENIIDESGMPKERFSAEFPKEGPSILRIQQVVRGDSAAYFCASSPPGWEEGFDTQYFGPGTRLTVL.

The chain has TRBV21-1 and TRBJ2-3; no DNA check was done on the table's D call, TRBD2. TRBV21-1 represents a pseudogene. The CDR3 loop spans 18 amino acids. CDR3 in DNA: TGTGCCAGCAGCAAAGCGGGGTCGGGGAGCACGCGCCGGGATACGCAGTATTTT. Its translation: CASSKAGSGSTRRDTQYF.

Details on this clone: A junction end diverges from the germline sequence, so it may reflect a read error. The rearrangement links TRBV7-8 to TRBJ1-1; tentatively, D is TRBD1 (6 bases). This CDR3 is 15 amino acids long. Germline lookup yields CDR1 SGHVS and CDR2 FQNEAQ. In nucleotides, the CDR3 is TGTGCCAGCAGCTTAAGGTCTTTGACAGGAGACGAGGCATCCTTT. Translated: CASSLRSLTGDEASF.

V gene TRBV30 combines with J gene TRBJ2-5; 9 bases line up with TRBD1. The CDR3 totals 14 residues. From germline, CDR1 is GTSNPN and CDR2 SVGIG (reference sequence). The CDR3, as DNA: TGTGCTAGTTCAACCGGGACAGGGAGAGAGACCCAGTACTTC. Protein product: CASSTGTGRETQYF.

The chain employs TRBV14 and TRBJ2-5; TRBD2 is a possible D gene (6 bases). This CDR3 is 15 amino acids long. Trimming left V 2 bases short and J 8 bases short, with 18 bases between. Germline CDR1 reads SGHDN; CDR2 reads FVKESK. This chain's CDR3 is CASSQFTGGKNTQYF. The DNA for the CDR3 is TGTGCCAGCAGCCAATTTACCGGGGGAAAGAATACCCAGTACTTC.